What follows describes a single T cell receptor (beta chain). This entry belongs to a study of T cells in Graves' hyperthyroidism and ophthalmopathy. From RNA transcripts, TCR beta CDR3 regions were amplified. The HTBI primer set served for first-round RT-PCR of the TCR CDR3. TCRdb ran MiXCR on the multiplex PCR reads and lists one entry per CDR3 protein. Among more than 550,000 distinct CDR3 sequences listed, 18% were seen once. The sequencing input was blood. This receptor was obtained from a woman between 45 and 65 years old with Graves' hyperthyroidism that later progressed to Graves' ophthalmopathy.

In DNA, the CDR3 is TGCAGTGCTAGAGATCAGGATAAGCGAAGCTCCTACAATGAGCAGTTCTTC. This translates into CSARDQDKRSSYNEQFF. The chain is built from TRBV20-1 and TRBJ2-1; D ambiguous. The CDR3 consists of 17 residues. V shed 0 bases and J shed 0 bases, with 15 bases lying between them. From germline, CDR1 is DFQATT and CDR2 SNEGSKA (reference sequence).